The rows below give T cell receptor beta chains drawn from one sample of a study of patients and donors after allogeneic stem cell transplantation. TCRdb fed the RT-PCR reads into MiXCR, producing one record per CDR3 protein. In the table there are roughly 940,000 distinct CDR3 sequences, around 17% of which are singletons. The sequenced material came from blood, either unsorted or a sorted T cell fraction (not recorded which). The receptors come from a human donor who was either an allogeneic HSCT recipient or a stem cell or donor lymphocyte infusion donor (not recorded which). It is not recorded whose cells these are; they may come from a transplant donor. The CDR3 runs from the conserved cysteine through the conserved F or W. A D gene is named only where the DNA matches it firmly. Size tells how often a clone was seen (once, few, many) or the class of an expanded clone, and some rows leave it out.

TRBV28,TRBD1,NA,TRBJ1-2,TGTGCCAGCAGTTCCGCGTCAGGACAGGGGTACTATGGCTACACCTTC,CASSSASGQGYYGYTF
TRBV6-1,TRBD2,few,TRBJ2-5,TGTGCCAGCACCAACCGAAGGGGACTAGCGGGAAAAGAGACCCAGTACTTC,CASTNRRGLAGKETQYF
TRBV6-5,NA,NA,TRBJ1-5,TGTGCCAGCAGTTACCAGGGGTTTCGGGGAGGTAACCAGCCCCAGCATTTT,CASSYQGFRGGNQPQHF
TRBV4-1,NA,few,TRBJ1-2,TGCGCCAGCAGCCAAGATGGGGACGGCACCTACTATGGCTACACCTTC,CASSQDGDGTYYGYTF
TRBV20-1,NA,NA,TRBJ1-1,TGCAGGGGAGACGATCCGAACACTGAAGCTTTCTTT,CRGDDPNTEAFF
TRBV12-3/TRBV12-4,NA,few,TRBJ1-1,TGTGCCAGCACAGATGCGTACACTGAAGCTTTCTTT,CASTDAYTEAFF
TRBV2,NA,few,TRBJ2-1,TGTGCCAGCATACGGCTCAGGGATGAGCAGTTCTTC,CASIRLRDEQFF
TRBV7-2,NA,NA,TRBJ1-4,TGTGCCAGCAGCCCCTGGACAGCCGAAAAACTGTTTTTT,CASSPWTAEKLFF
TRBV3-1,NA,NA,TRBJ2-1,TGTGCCAGCAGCCAAGTTGGGGCCTACAATGAGCAGTTCTTC,CASSQVGAYNEQFF
TRBV24-1,NA,few,TRBJ1-2,TGTGCCACCAGTGAGCGTTACACTGAAAACTATGGCTACACCTTC,CATSERYTENYGYTF
TRBV3-1,NA,NA,TRBJ2-2,TGTGCCAGCAGGAAAGGGCAGGGGAGGACCACCGGGGAGCTGTTTTTT,CASRKGQGRTTGELFF
TRBV6-5,TRBD2,few,TRBJ2-1,TGTGCCAGCAGTTACTCGCCCGGGGGGAGTGGCAATGAGCAGTTCTTC,CASSYSPGGSGNEQFF
TRBV7-9,NA,few,TRBJ1-2,TGTGCCAGCAGCTTAGACAGCCTCCCGGGCCCCTCCTATGGCTACACCTTC,CASSLDSLPGPSYGYTF
TRBV12-3/TRBV12-4,TRBD1,many,TRBJ2-1,TGTGCCAGCAGGCGGGACAGGGTAACCTACAATGAGCAGTTCTTC,CASRRDRVTYNEQFF
TRBV20-1,TRBD2,NA,TRBJ2-7,TGCAGTGCCCCCCAGGCTAGCGGGGCCTCCTACGAGCAGTACTTC,CSAPQASGASYEQYF
TRBV3-1,NA,NA,TRBJ1-1,TGTGCCAGCAGCCAAATCCGAGGGACTGAAGCTTTCTTT,CASSQIRGTEAFF
TRBV29-1,NA,NA,TRBJ1-1,TGCAGCGTGGCTACAGGGAACACTGAAGCTTTCTTT,CSVATGNTEAFF
TRBV7-6,TRBD2,few,TRBJ2-7,TGTGCCAGCAGCTTAGACGGCGGGGGGCGCAACCAGCAGTACTTC,CASSLDGGGRNQQYF
TRBV7-9,NA,few,TRBJ2-5,TGTGCCAGCAGAGGGGGACTAACCCAAGAGACCCAGTACTTC,CASRGGLTQETQYF
TRBV11-1,NA,NA,TRBJ2-5,TGTGCCAGCAGCAGTCTCCCCGGCAGGACCGACTATCCTCAAGAGACCCAGTACTTC,CASSSLPGRTDYPQETQYF
TRBV5-5,TRBD2,few,TRBJ2-1,TGTGCCAGCAGCCCAATAGCGGGAGTGGGGGATGAGCAGTTCTTC,CASSPIAGVGDEQFF
TRBV5-1,TRBD1,few,TRBJ1-2,TGCGCCAGCAGCCCTGGGACAGGGGTTGACTATGGCTACACCTTC,CASSPGTGVDYGYTF
TRBV7-2,NA,NA,TRBJ2-2,TGTGCCAGCAGCTTCGGCACAAGGAAGGTTGTCGGGGAGCTGTTTTTT,CASSFGTRKVVGELFF
TRBV5-1,NA,NA,TRBJ2-5,TGCGCCAGCAGCTTGGACCCGGGGCCTGGAGAGACCCAGTACTTC,CASSLDPGPGETQYF
TRBV12-3/TRBV12-4,NA,few,TRBJ2-3,TGTGCCAGCAGTAATCTTCTGGAAGATACGCAGTATTTT,CASSNLLEDTQYF
TRBV4-1,NA,NA,TRBJ2-7,TGCGCCAGCAGCCAACCCTCGACCACTTCTAGGGAGCAGTACTTC,CASSQPSTTSREQYF
TRBV5-4,NA,NA,TRBJ2-7,TGTGCCAGCAGCCCGTCCGTCGGGTCGACCACCTACGAGCAGTACTTC,CASSPSVGSTTYEQYF
TRBV3-1,NA,few,TRBJ2-4,TGTGCCAGCAGCCAGGAACGGAAAAACATTCAGTACTTC,CASSQERKNIQYF
TRBV4-1,TRBD1,NA,TRBJ1-2,TGCGCCAGCAGGGGCAGGGGGCCTTATGGCTACACCTTC,CASRGRGPYGYTF
TRBV4-1,TRBD2,NA,TRBJ2-3,TGCGCCAGCAGCCAAGATGGACTAGTTCTAGATACGCAGTATTTT,CASSQDGLVLDTQYF
TRBV12-3/TRBV12-4,NA,NA,TRBJ1-1,TGTGCCAGCAGCCCCTCAAGGGTAGTAGGCACTGAAGCTTTCTTT,CASSPSRVVGTEAFF
TRBV18,NA,NA,TRBJ2-5,TGTGCCAGCTCACCAAGCGAGCGGTACCAAGAGACCCAGTACTTC,CASSPSERYQETQYF
TRBV6-1,NA,NA,TRBJ2-7,TGTGCCAGCACCCGGGGAGAGTGGTCCTACGAGCAGTACTTC,CASTRGEWSYEQYF
TRBV29-1,NA,NA,TRBJ1-5,TGCAGCGTTGGAGGGGGACAAGGGGGGGCCCCCCAGCATTTT,CSVGGGQGGAPQHF
TRBV27,NA,NA,TRBJ2-7,TGTGCCAGCAGTCAACGGGACACCCACTACGAGCAGTACTTC,CASSQRDTHYEQYF
TRBV5-4,NA,NA,TRBJ2-7,TGTGCCAGCAGCACGGGGGACGGAGACTACGAGCAGTACTTC,CASSTGDGDYEQYF
TRBV30,NA,few,TRBJ1-2,TGTGCCTGGAGTACCGGGAGCTATGGCTACACCTTC,CAWSTGSYGYTF
TRBV27,TRBD1,few,TRBJ1-1,TGTGCCAGCAGTTCCTCGACAGGGACCGCTTTCTTT,CASSSSTGTAFF
TRBV4-3,NA,few,TRBJ1-1,TGCGCCAGCAGCCAAGATTTAACGGCCTACCAGGTAGGCACTGAAGCTTTCTTT,CASSQDLTAYQVGTEAFF
TRBV29-1,NA,few,TRBJ2-7,TGCAGCGTATTGGAGACTAGTACCTACGAGCAGTACTTC,CSVLETSTYEQYF